Presented here are 16 T cell receptor beta chains from one specimen sequenced in a study of OX40 agonist ivuxolimab in advanced cancers. Profiling relied on immunoSEQ multiplex PCR, and the TCRdb table lists in-frame clones only, not all of them. The table shows approximately 62,000 clones, with 90% to 95% occurring only once. The material sequenced was CD4+ or CD8+ T cells sorted from blood, taken in a trial of the OX40 agonist ivuxolimab. These receptors were collected from an adult with an advanced solid tumor such as melanoma, head and neck, liver or kidney cancer.

The chain is built from TRBV19 and TRBJ1-5; D may be TRBD1 (5 bases). Trimming took off 5 bases at V and 6 bases at J, with 17 bases between the two ends. Germline CDR1 LNHDA, CDR2 SQIVND (reference sequence). The CDR3 is 15 residues long. The CDR3 spells CASSPSWGGSQPQHF. Written as DNA, the CDR3 is TGTGCCAGTAGTCCGAGTTGGGGGGGAAGTCAGCCCCAGCATTTT.

The V and J genes are TRBV7-9 and TRBJ1-4; D might be TRBD1 (5 bases). CDR3 size: 15 residues. Trimming took 2 bases from V and 0 from J, leaving 7 bases between them. Looked up from germline, CDR1 is SEHNR and CDR2 is FQNEAQ (reference sequence). CDR3 region: CASSLWGSTNEKLFF. The CDR3 DNA reads TGTGCCAGCAGCTTATGGGGGTCAACTAATGAAAAACTGTTTTTT.

J is TRBJ1-4 and V is TRBV7-6, with TRBD1 matching 8 bases. The germline CDR1 and CDR2 sequences are SGHVS and FNYEAQ. Trimming cost V 1 base and J 8 bases; bases outside gene matches: 6. CDR3 length equals 15 residues. The CDR3 spells CASSLVAQGGEKLFF. The CDR3 DNA reads TGTGCCAGCAGCTTAGTCGCACAGGGGGGGGAAAAACTGTTTTTT.

The rearrangement joins TRBV19 to TRBJ2-5, with TRBD1 matching 8 bases. The J segment lost 1 base and the V segment lost 4 bases, leaving 8 bases of the junction unmatched. This CDR3 has 16 residues. Germline V gene data show CDR1 as LNHDA and CDR2 as SQIVND (reference sequence). CDR3 DNA sequence: TGTGCCAGTAGTACCTTAGAAACAGGGGGCCAAGAGACCCAGTACTTC. Translating gives CASSTLETGGQETQYF.

The gene calls are TRBV5-5 and TRBJ2-7; D may match TRBD1 or TRBD2 (5 bases each). V was cut by 6 bases and J by 1 base, with 14 bases left in between. Germline CDR1 reads SGHKS; CDR2 reads YYEKEE (reference sequence). The CDR3 totals 14 residues. The DNA of the CDR3 is TGTGCCAGCAATCGGGGCCTCGGGTCCTACGAGCAGTACTTC. The encoded protein is CASNRGLGSYEQYF.

The chain uses TRBV7-5 and TRBJ2-5; the table gives TRBD2 as D, unverified against the DNA. TRBV7-5 represents a pseudogene. This CDR3 is 15 amino acids long. Written as DNA, the CDR3 is TGTGTCAGAAGCGGAATAGCGGGGGTGCAAGAGACCCAGTACTTC. This translates into CVRSGIAGVQETQYF.

This chain connects TRBV19 to TRBJ2-5; 8 nucleotides line up with TRBD1. The J call may be incorrect, as the DNA end agrees better with TRBJ2-7. Germline loops: CDR1 LNHDA, CDR2 SQIVND (reference sequence). The CDR3 contains 14 residues. In DNA, the CDR3 is TGTGCCAGTGGGACAGGTCTGTTCACCTACGAGCAGTACTTC. This codes for CASGTGLFTYEQYF.

The genes are TRBV27 and TRBJ2-4, with D unresolved. The V gene's germline CDR1 is MNHEY and CDR2 SMNVEV (reference sequence). The V and J ends lost 0 bases and 0 bases respectively, with 0 bases between them. This CDR3 has 13 residues. DNA for the CDR3: TGTGCCAGCAGTTTATCAGCCAAAAACATTCAGTACTTC. This gives the protein CASSLSAKNIQYF.

The genes are TRBV6-5 and TRBJ2-1; 9 positions agree with TRBD2. V trimming: 5 bases; J trimming: 4 bases; junction bases outside the gene matches: 3. The CDR3 spans 14 residues. In germline, CDR1 is MNHEY, CDR2 SVGAGI. CDR3 in DNA: TGTGCCAGCAGTCTGCTAGCGGGGTACAATGAGCAGTTCTTC. Protein product: CASSLLAGYNEQFF.

The chain links TRBV10-3 to TRBJ2-7; 8 bases map to TRBD1. CDR1 is ENHRY and CDR2 is SYGVKD in the germline V gene. Trimming cost V 2 bases and J 6 bases; bases outside gene matches: 3. This CDR3 is built from 13 residues. CDR3 sequence reads: CAISETGGGEQYF. The CDR3, as DNA: TGTGCCATCAGTGAGACAGGGGGTGGCGAGCAGTACTTC.

This clone was observed a handful of times. The rearrangement links TRBV9 to TRBJ1-1, with a tentative D call TRBD1 (5 bases). The CDR3 extends over 14 amino acids. Germline assignment: CDR1 SGDLS and CDR2 YYNGEE. The V gene lost 0 bases and the J gene lost 1 base, with 7 bases spanning the gap. CDR3 nucleotides: TGTGCCAGCAGCGTAGCAGGGACGAACACTGAAGCTTTCTTT. Translated: CASSVAGTNTEAFF.

The chain couples TRBV28 to TRBJ1-3; D may be TRBD1 (6 bases). Germline values: CDR1 MDHEN, CDR2 SYDVKM. Trimming shortened V by 5 bases and J by 4 bases, and 12 bases separated the two germline ends. The CDR3 loop spans 14 amino acids. The CDR3 reads CASSLGGTGNTIYF. The CDR3 nucleotides read TGTGCCAGCAGTCTAGGGGGTACAGGAAACACCATATATTTT.

V gene TRBV7-9 combines with J gene TRBJ1-2; maybe TRBD1 (5 bases). Germline CDR1 SEHNR, CDR2 FQNEAQ (reference sequence). Trimming stripped 5 bases from V and 1 base from J, with 11 bases between. This CDR3 has 14 residues. This CDR3 is CASSRPQVNYGYTF. Here the CDR3 DNA reads TGTGCCAGCAGCCGCCCACAGGTTAACTATGGCTACACCTTC. Combining the CDR3 with reference TRBV7-9 and TRBJ1-2 gives the whole variable domain DTGVSQNPRHKITKRGQNVTFRCDPISEHNRLYWYRQTLGQGPEFLTYFQNEAQLEKSRLLSDRFSAERPKGSFSTLEIQRTEQGDSAMYLCASSRPQVNYGYTFGSGTRLTVV.

This rearrangement joins TRBV5-1 to TRBJ1-6; D unresolved. V dropped 4 bases and J dropped 7 bases, with 15 bases sitting between them. The CDR3 sequence is 15 residues long. Germline CDR1 reads SGHRS; CDR2 reads YFSETQ. The CDR3, as DNA: TGCGCCAGCAGCCCCTCCGCGGGATCCAATTCACCCCTCCACTTT. Amino acid sequence: CASSPSAGSNSPLHF.

V usage is TRBV25-1 and J usage is TRBJ2-3, with D tentatively TRBD2 (6 bases). The germline CDR1 and CDR2 sequences are MGHDK and SYGVNS. Trimming took 3 bases from V and 0 from J, leaving 16 bases between them. The CDR3 length is 17 residues. In DNA, the CDR3 is TGTGCCAGCAGTGATCCAACCATCGGACTAAGCACAGATACGCAGTATTTT. Amino acid sequence: CASSDPTIGLSTDTQYF.

This chain uses TRBV6-1 with TRBJ2-3; D remains ambiguous. The CDR3 is 14 amino acids. Per the germline V gene, CDR1 is MNHNS and CDR2 is SASEGT. V was clipped by 7 bases and J by 2 bases, with 13 bases between them. In DNA, the CDR3 is TGTGCCAGCAAGGTTGCACTCCCCACAGATACGCAGTATTTT. The encoded protein is CASKVALPTDTQYF.